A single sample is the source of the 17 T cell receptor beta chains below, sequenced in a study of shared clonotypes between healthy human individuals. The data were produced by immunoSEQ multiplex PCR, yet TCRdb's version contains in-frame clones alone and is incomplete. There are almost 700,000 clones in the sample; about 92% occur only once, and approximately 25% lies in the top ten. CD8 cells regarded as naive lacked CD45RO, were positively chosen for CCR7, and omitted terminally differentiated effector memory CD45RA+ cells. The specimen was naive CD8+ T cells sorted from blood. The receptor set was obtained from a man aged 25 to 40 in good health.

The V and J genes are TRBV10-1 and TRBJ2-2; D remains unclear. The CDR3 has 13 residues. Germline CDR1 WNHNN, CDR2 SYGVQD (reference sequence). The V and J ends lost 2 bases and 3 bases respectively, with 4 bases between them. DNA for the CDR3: TGCGCCAGCAGTGAGGGGGACACCGGGGAGCTGTTTTTT. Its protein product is CASSEGDTGELFF.

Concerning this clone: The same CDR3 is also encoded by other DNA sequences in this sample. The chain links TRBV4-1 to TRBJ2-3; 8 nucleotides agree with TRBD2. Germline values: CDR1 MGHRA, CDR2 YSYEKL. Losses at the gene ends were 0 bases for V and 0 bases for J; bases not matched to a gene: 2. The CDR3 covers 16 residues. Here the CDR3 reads CASSQDASGSTDTQYF. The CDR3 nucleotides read TGCGCCAGCAGCCAAGATGCTAGCGGGAGCACAGATACGCAGTATTTT.

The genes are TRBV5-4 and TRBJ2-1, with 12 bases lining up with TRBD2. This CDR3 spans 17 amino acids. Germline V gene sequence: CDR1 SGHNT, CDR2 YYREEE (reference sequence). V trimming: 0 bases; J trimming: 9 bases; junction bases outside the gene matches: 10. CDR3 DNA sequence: TGTGCCAGCAGCTTGGCTCTCACTAGCGGGAGGCCGGGTGAGCAGTTCTTC. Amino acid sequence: CASSLALTSGRPGEQFF.

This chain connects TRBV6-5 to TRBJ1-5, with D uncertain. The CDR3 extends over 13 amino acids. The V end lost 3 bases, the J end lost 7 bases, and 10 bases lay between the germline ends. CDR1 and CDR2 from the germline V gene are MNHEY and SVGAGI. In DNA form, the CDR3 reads TGTGCCAGCAGTTATGGAGTAAACCAGCCCCAGCATTTT. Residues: CASSYGVNQPQHF.

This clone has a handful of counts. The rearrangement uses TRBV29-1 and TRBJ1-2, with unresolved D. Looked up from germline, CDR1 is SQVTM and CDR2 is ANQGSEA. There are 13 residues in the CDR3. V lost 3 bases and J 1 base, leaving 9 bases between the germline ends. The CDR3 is CSVEFPGNYGYTF. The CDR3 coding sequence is TGCAGCGTTGAGTTTCCCGGTAACTATGGCTACACCTTC.

CDR3 coding DNA: TGTGCCATCAGCCAAGGGACAGGGAACACTGAAGCTTTCTTT. Residues: CAISQGTGNTEAFF. This sequence joins TRBV10-3 and TRBJ1-1; 8 bases map to TRBD1. The V gene's germline CDR1 is ENHRY and CDR2 SYGVKD. The CDR3 length is 14 residues. V lost 6 bases and J lost 1; bases outside the gene matches: 4.

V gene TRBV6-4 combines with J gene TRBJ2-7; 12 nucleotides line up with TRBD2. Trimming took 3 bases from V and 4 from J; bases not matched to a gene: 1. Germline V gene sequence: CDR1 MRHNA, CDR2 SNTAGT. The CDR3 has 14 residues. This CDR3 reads CASSETSGSYEQYF. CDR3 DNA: TGTGCCAGCAGTGAGACTAGCGGGAGTTACGAGCAGTACTTC.

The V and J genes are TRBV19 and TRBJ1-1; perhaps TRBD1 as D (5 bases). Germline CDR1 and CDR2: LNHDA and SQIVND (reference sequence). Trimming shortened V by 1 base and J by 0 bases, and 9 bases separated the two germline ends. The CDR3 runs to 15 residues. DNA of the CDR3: TGTGCCAGTAGTATAGGAGGACACTTGAACACTGAAGCTTTCTTT. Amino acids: CASSIGGHLNTEAFF. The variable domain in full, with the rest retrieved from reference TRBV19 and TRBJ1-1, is DGGITQSPKYLFRKEGQNVTLSCEQNLNHDAMYWYRQDPGQGLRLIYYSQIVNDFQKGDIAEGYSVSREKKESFPLTVTSAQKNPTAFYLCASSIGGHLNTEAFFGQGTRLTVV.

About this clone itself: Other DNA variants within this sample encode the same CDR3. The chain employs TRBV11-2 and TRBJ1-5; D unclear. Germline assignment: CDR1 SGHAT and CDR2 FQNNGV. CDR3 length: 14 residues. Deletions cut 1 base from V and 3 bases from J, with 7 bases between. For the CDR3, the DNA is TGTGCCAGCAGCTTAGGGCCAATCAATCAGCCCCAGCATTTT. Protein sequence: CASSLGPINQPQHF. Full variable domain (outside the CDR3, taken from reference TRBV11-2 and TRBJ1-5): EAGVAQSPRYKIIEKRQSVAFWCNPISGHATLYWYQQILGQGPKLLIQFQNNGVVDDSQLPKDRFSAERLKGVDSTLKIQPAKLEDSAVYLCASSLGPINQPQHFGDGTRLSIL.

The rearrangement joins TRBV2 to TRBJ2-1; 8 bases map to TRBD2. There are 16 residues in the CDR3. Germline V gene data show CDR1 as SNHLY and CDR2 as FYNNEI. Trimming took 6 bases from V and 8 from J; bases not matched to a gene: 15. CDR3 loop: CASRATGTSYLHEQFF. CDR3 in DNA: TGTGCCAGCAGAGCAACCGGGACTAGTTACCTTCATGAGCAGTTCTTC.

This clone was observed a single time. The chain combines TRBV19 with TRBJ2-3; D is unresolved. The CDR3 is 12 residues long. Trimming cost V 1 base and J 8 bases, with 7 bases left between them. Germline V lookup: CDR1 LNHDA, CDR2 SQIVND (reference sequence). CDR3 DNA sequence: TGTGCCAGTAGTATAGCTATGGGTACGCAGTATTTT. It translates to CASSIAMGTQYF.

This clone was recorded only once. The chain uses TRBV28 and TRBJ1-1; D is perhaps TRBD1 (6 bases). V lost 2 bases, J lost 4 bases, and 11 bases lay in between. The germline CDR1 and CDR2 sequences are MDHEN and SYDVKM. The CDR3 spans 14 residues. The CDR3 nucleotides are TGTGCCAGCAGTTTAACTAGACAGGCCACTGAAGCTTTCTTT. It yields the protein CASSLTRQATEAFF. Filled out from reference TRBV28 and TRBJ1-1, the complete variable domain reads DVKVTQSSRYLVKRTGEKVFLECVQDMDHENMFWYRQDPGLGLRLIYFSYDVKMKEKGDIPEGYSVSREKKERFSLILESASTNQTSMYLCASSLTRQATEAFFGQGTRLTVV.

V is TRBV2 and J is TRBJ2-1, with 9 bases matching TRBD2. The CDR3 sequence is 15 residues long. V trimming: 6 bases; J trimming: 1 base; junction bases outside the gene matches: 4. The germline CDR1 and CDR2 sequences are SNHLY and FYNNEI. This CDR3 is CASSRSGGSYNEQFF. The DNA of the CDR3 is TGTGCCAGCAGCCGGAGCGGGGGGTCCTACAATGAGCAGTTCTTC.

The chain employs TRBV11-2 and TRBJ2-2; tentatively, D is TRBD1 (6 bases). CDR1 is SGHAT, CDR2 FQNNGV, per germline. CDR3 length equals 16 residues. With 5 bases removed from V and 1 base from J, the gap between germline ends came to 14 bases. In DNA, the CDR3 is TGTGCCAGCAGCATAACCGGGACACAGAACACCGGGGAGCTGTTTTTT. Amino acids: CASSITGTQNTGELFF.

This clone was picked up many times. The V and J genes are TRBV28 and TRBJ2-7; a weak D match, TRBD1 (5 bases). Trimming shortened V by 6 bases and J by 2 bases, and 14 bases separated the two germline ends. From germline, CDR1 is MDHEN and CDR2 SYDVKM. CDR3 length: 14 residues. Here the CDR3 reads CASSLGADPYEQYF. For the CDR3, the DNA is TGTGCCAGCAGCCTAGGGGCAGACCCCTACGAGCAGTACTTC.

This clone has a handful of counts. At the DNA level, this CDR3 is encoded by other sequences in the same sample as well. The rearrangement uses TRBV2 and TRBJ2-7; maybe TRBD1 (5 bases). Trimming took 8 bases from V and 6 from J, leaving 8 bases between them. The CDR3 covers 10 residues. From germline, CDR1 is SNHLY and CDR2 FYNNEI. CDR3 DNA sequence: TGTGCCAGCCGTGGGGCCGAGCAGTACTTC. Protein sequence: CASRGAEQYF.

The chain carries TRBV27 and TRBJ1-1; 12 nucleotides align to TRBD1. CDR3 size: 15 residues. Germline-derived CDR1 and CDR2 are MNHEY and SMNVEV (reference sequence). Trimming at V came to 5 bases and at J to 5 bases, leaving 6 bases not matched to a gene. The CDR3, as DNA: TGTGCCAGCAGTCCCGGGACAGGGGGCAGGACTGAAGCTTTCTTT. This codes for CASSPGTGGRTEAFF.